Listed below are T cell receptor beta chains from one sample, sequenced in a study of blood T cell repertoires in COVID-19. Sequenced by immunoSEQ multiplex PCR; TCRdb stores in-frame clones only, minus some. The sample consists of 210,000 or so clones, around 85% of them appearing once. Sequencing input: peripheral blood. Receptor source: a middle-aged man with COVID-19, enrolled during active disease. Both conserved end residues are part of each CDR3. Fields, in order: clone size, J gene, D gene, V gene, CDR3 protein, CDR3 DNA. The D gene is left open where the match is weak. The size entry is marked missing in some rows and otherwise reads once, few, many or a size class.

abundance: NA
j_gene: TRBJ2-1
d_gene: TRBD2
v_gene: TRBV27
CDR3aa: CASSPFVAGGNLMSSYNEQFF
CDR3nt: TGTGCCAGCAGCCCGTTTGTAGCGGGGGGCAATTTGATGAGCTCCTACAATGAGCAGTTCTTC

abundance: NA
j_gene: TRBJ2-5
d_gene: NA
v_gene: TRBV7-2
CDR3aa: CASSSRTGETQYF
CDR3nt: TGTGCCAGCAGCTCCAGGACGGGGGAGACCCAGTACTTC

abundance: NA
j_gene: TRBJ1-6
d_gene: TRBD1
v_gene: TRBV28
CDR3aa: CASREPPGQGVSPLHF
CDR3nt: TGTGCCAGCAGGGAACCCCCGGGACAGGGCGTTTCACCCCTCCACTTT

abundance: few
j_gene: TRBJ2-2
d_gene: NA
v_gene: TRBV19
CDR3aa: CASTETDLNTGELFF
CDR3nt: TGTGCCAGTACCGAGACAGACCTCAACACCGGGGAGCTGTTTTTT

abundance: NA
j_gene: TRBJ1-6
d_gene: NA
v_gene: TRBV30
CDR3aa: CAWSLTTDSPLHF
CDR3nt: TGTGCCTGGAGCCTCACGACAGATTCACCCCTCCACTTT

abundance: NA
j_gene: TRBJ1-1
d_gene: NA
v_gene: TRBV6-6
CDR3aa: CASSYSMGPPEAFF
CDR3nt: TGTGCCAGCAGTTACTCGATGGGCCCACCTGAAGCTTTCTTT

abundance: once
j_gene: TRBJ1-1
d_gene: TRBD1
v_gene: TRBV19
CDR3aa: CASRLQGVTEAFF
CDR3nt: TGTGCCAGTAGATTACAGGGGGTCACTGAAGCTTTCTTT

abundance: NA
j_gene: TRBJ1-4
d_gene: NA
v_gene: TRBV21-1
CDR3aa: CASSKQGAEEKLFF
CDR3nt: TGTGCCAGCAGCAAACAGGGGGCGGAGGAAAAACTGTTTTTT

abundance: NA
j_gene: TRBJ1-1
d_gene: TRBD1
v_gene: TRBV7-9
CDR3aa: CASSWGQGSSEAFF
CDR3nt: TGTGCCAGCAGCTGGGGACAGGGGAGCTCTGAAGCTTTCTTT

abundance: NA
j_gene: TRBJ2-2
d_gene: TRBD1
v_gene: TRBV9
CDR3aa: CASSIGQGLGELFF
CDR3nt: TGTGCCAGCAGCATCGGACAGGGACTTGGGGAGCTGTTTTTT

abundance: NA
j_gene: TRBJ2-1
d_gene: TRBD2
v_gene: TRBV5-1
CDR3aa: CASSLWASGAYNEQFF
CDR3nt: TGCGCCAGCAGCTTGTGGGCTAGCGGGGCCTACAATGAGCAGTTCTTC

abundance: NA
j_gene: TRBJ1-2
d_gene: TRBD1
v_gene: TRBV19
CDR3aa: CASSSRDRANYGYTF
CDR3nt: TGTGCCAGTAGCTCCCGGGACAGAGCTAACTATGGCTACACCTTC

abundance: NA
j_gene: TRBJ1-6
d_gene: NA
v_gene: TRBV10-3
CDR3aa: CAISDNGAKQNSPLHF
CDR3nt: TGTGCCATCAGTGACAACGGTGCAAAGCAAAATTCACCCCTCCACTTT

abundance: NA
j_gene: TRBJ2-2
d_gene: NA
v_gene: TRBV27
CDR3aa: CASSFLRGKGTGELFF
CDR3nt: TGTGCCAGCAGTTTCCTAAGGGGCAAGGGCACCGGGGAGCTGTTTTTT

abundance: few
j_gene: TRBJ1-1
d_gene: NA
v_gene: TRBV4-1
CDR3aa: CASSQARAGIGTEAFF
CDR3nt: TGCGCCAGCAGCCAAGCTCGGGCAGGGATAGGAACTGAAGCTTTCTTT

abundance: few
j_gene: TRBJ2-1
d_gene: NA
v_gene: TRBV15
CDR3aa: CATSREQMPSSEQFF
CDR3nt: TGTGCCACCAGCAGAGAGCAAATGCCGAGTAGTGAGCAGTTCTTC

abundance: once
j_gene: TRBJ2-3
d_gene: NA
v_gene: TRBV29-1
CDR3aa: CSVAVSSTDTQYF
CDR3nt: TGCAGCGTTGCAGTCTCTAGCACAGATACGCAGTATTTT

abundance: NA
j_gene: TRBJ2-2
d_gene: NA
v_gene: TRBV4-2
CDR3aa: CASSQGAGNTGELFF
CDR3nt: TGTGCCAGCAGCCAAGGGGCCGGGAACACCGGGGAGCTGTTTTTT

abundance: NA
j_gene: TRBJ2-2
d_gene: NA
v_gene: TRBV5-4
CDR3aa: CASSLEAETNTGELFF
CDR3nt: TGTGCCAGCAGCTTGGAAGCGGAAACGAACACCGGGGAGCTGTTTTTT

abundance: NA
j_gene: TRBJ2-2
d_gene: TRBD2
v_gene: TRBV6-1
CDR3aa: CASSEIVVAGHYTGELFF
CDR3nt: TGTGCCAGCAGTGAAATCGTGGTAGCGGGGCACTACACCGGGGAGCTGTTTTTT

abundance: once
j_gene: TRBJ1-3
d_gene: TRBD1
v_gene: TRBV5-1
CDR3aa: CASSLVPPGTAGNTIYF
CDR3nt: TGCGCCAGCAGCTTGGTACCCCCCGGGACAGCTGGAAACACCATATATTTT

abundance: NA
j_gene: TRBJ2-7
d_gene: NA
v_gene: TRBV30
CDR3aa: CAWSRGSEQYF
CDR3nt: TGTGCCTGGAGCAGGGGAAGCGAGCAGTACTTC

abundance: NA
j_gene: TRBJ1-2
d_gene: TRBD1
v_gene: TRBV2
CDR3aa: CASSQGENYGYTF
CDR3nt: TGTGCCAGCAGCCAGGGGGAGAACTATGGCTACACCTTC

abundance: NA
j_gene: TRBJ1-5
d_gene: NA
v_gene: TRBV29-1
CDR3aa: CSVGAGGNQPQHF
CDR3nt: TGCAGCGTGGGGGCAGGGGGCAATCAGCCCCAGCATTTT

abundance: NA
j_gene: TRBJ1-2
d_gene: NA
v_gene: TRBV5-1
CDR3aa: CASSLERVNYGYTF
CDR3nt: TGCGCCAGCAGCTTGGAGAGAGTAAACTATGGCTACACCTTC

abundance: few
j_gene: TRBJ1-5
d_gene: NA
v_gene: TRBV18
CDR3aa: CASSPRVEGQPQHF
CDR3nt: TGTGCCAGCTCACCACGAGTAGAGGGTCAGCCCCAGCATTTT

abundance: few
j_gene: TRBJ2-5
d_gene: NA
v_gene: TRBV14
CDR3aa: CASSQGKGGSSETQYF
CDR3nt: TGTGCCAGCAGCCAAGGGAAAGGGGGTTCTTCCGAGACCCAGTACTTC

abundance: NA
j_gene: TRBJ2-7
d_gene: NA
v_gene: TRBV5-3
CDR3aa: CALRKTVGEQYF
CDR3nt: TGTGCCCTCCGAAAGACAGTGGGGGAGCAGTACTTC

abundance: NA
j_gene: TRBJ2-3
d_gene: NA
v_gene: TRBV21-1
CDR3aa: CANPRPVASTTDTQYF
CDR3nt: TGTGCCAACCCCCGCCCGGTAGCGAGTACCACAGATACGCAGTATTTT

abundance: NA
j_gene: TRBJ2-7
d_gene: NA
v_gene: TRBV5-6
CDR3aa: CASSSQRRQYF
CDR3nt: TGTGCCAGCAGCTCACAGCGGAGGCAGTACTTC

abundance: NA
j_gene: TRBJ2-7
d_gene: NA
v_gene: TRBV28
CDR3aa: CASSSVVYEQYF
CDR3nt: TGTGCCAGCAGTTCGGTTGTCTACGAGCAGTACTTC

abundance: NA
j_gene: TRBJ2-2
d_gene: TRBD1
v_gene: TRBV18
CDR3aa: CASSPGQAVTGELFF
CDR3nt: TGTGCCAGCTCACCGGGACAGGCGGTCACCGGGGAGCTGTTTTTT

abundance: NA
j_gene: TRBJ2-7
d_gene: TRBD1
v_gene: TRBV6-6
CDR3aa: CASSRGIGQESSYEQYF
CDR3nt: TGTGCCAGCAGTCGGGGTATTGGACAGGAGAGCTCCTACGAGCAGTACTTC

abundance: NA
j_gene: TRBJ1-6
d_gene: NA
v_gene: TRBV9
CDR3aa: CASLTPPGHSNSPLHF
CDR3nt: TGTGCCAGCTTAACTCCTCCGGGACATTCGAATTCACCCCTCCACTTT

abundance: NA
j_gene: TRBJ2-7
d_gene: TRBD2
v_gene: TRBV28
CDR3aa: CASVVPGGGPYEQYF
CDR3nt: TGTGCCAGCGTGGTACCCGGGGGGGGGCCCTACGAGCAGTACTTC

abundance: NA
j_gene: TRBJ1-5
d_gene: TRBD1
v_gene: TRBV7-8
CDR3aa: CASSPTRDREGNQPQHF
CDR3nt: TGTGCCAGCAGCCCCACCCGGGACAGGGAGGGCAATCAGCCCCAGCATTTT

abundance: NA
j_gene: TRBJ2-7
d_gene: TRBD1
v_gene: TRBV6-6
CDR3aa: CASSSDRVREQYF
CDR3nt: TGTGCCAGCAGCTCGGACAGGGTACGCGAGCAGTACTTC

abundance: NA
j_gene: TRBJ2-4
d_gene: NA
v_gene: TRBV4-2
CDR3aa: CASSQAGANIQYF
CDR3nt: TGTGCCAGCAGCCAAGCTGGGGCAAACATTCAGTACTTC

abundance: NA
j_gene: TRBJ2-5
d_gene: TRBD2
v_gene: TRBV9
CDR3aa: CASSVAAGVRETQYF
CDR3nt: TGTGCCAGCAGCGTAGCGGCGGGGGTAAGGGAGACCCAGTACTTC